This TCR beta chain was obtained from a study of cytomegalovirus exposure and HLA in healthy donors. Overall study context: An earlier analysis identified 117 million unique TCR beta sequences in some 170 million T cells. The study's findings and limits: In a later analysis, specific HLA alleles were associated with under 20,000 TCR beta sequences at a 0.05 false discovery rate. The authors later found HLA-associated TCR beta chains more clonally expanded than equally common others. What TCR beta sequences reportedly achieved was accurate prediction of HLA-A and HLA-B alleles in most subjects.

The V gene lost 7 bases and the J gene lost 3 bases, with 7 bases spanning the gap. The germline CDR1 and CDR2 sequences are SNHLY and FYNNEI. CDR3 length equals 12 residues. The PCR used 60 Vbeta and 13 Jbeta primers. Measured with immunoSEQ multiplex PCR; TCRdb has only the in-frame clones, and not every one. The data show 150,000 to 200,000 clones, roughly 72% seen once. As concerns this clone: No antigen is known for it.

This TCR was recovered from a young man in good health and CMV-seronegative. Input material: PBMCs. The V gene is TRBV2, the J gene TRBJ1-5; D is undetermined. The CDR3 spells CASNRVNQPQHF. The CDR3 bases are TGTGCCAGCAACCGGGTCAATCAGCCCCAGCATTTT. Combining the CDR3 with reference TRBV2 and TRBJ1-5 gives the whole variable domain EPEVTQTPSHQVTQMGQEVILRCVPISNHLYFYWYRQILGQKVEFLVSFYNNEISEKSEIFDDQFSVERPDGSNFTLKIRSTKLEDSAMYFCASNRVNQPQHFGDGTRLSIL.